This paragraph reports one TCR beta chain. Its antigen is undetermined. Trimming left V 10 bases short and J 4 bases short, with 11 bases between. Germline assignment: CDR1 WNHNN and CDR2 SYGVQD (reference sequence). This CDR3 region has 13 residues. This record comes from a study of shared clonotypes between healthy human individuals. As for the study in general: Three plates each covered CD4 naive and memory; CD8 naive two, CD8 memory one. Study-level findings and limits: Generation of non-shared clonotypes was less probable than generation of clonotypes shared by all four donors. The study found roughly 5% of naive CD4 clonotypes shared across a few donors.

The table came from immunoSEQ multiplex PCR; TCRdb's copy has only in-frame clones and leaves some out. This table has roughly 2.5 million clones, more than 90% appearing once. The TCR comes from a man aged 18 to 30 in good health. Sequencing input: naive CD4+ T cells sorted from blood. Regarding subset: CD45RA+ positively selected. V gene TRBV10-1 combines with J gene TRBJ2-6, with a tentative D call TRBD1 (5 bases). CDR3: CANQGSGANVLTF. The CDR3 DNA reads as TGCGCCAATCAGGGATCCGGGGCCAACGTCCTGACTTTC.